A selection of T cell receptor beta chains follows, all from one sample in a study of shared clonotypes between healthy human individuals. Sequenced by immunoSEQ multiplex PCR; TCRdb stores in-frame clones only, minus some. The sample records about 490,000 clones, around 79% being singletons. Sequencing was performed on PBMCs. These receptors all come from a woman aged 40 to 50 in good health. Some clones in this sample may be carry-over from other donors' samples. CDR3s include the opening cysteine and the closing phenylalanine or tryptophan. A D gene is named only where the DNA matches it firmly. Clone size is given for some rows only: seen once, a few or many times, or a class if the clone is expanded.

TGCGCCAGCAGAACGGGGACCTACGGCTTGAACACTGAAGCTTTCTTT CASRTGTYGLNTEAFF TRBJ1-1 . . TRBV5-1
TGTGCCAGCAGCCCCCGGGTGGGTTTACTGTCCCCAGATACGCAGTATTTT CASSPRVGLLSPDTQYF TRBJ2-3 . few TRBV11-2
TGCGCCAGCAGCCAAGATTGGTCCGGACAGGCGGACTACGAGCAGTACTTC CASSQDWSGQADYEQYF TRBJ2-7 TRBD1 once TRBV4-3
TGTGCCAGCAGCTTGGCCGAAACCCGGGGGGCTTTCTTT CASSLAETRGAFF TRBJ1-1 . . TRBV5-5
TGTGCCAGCAGCTTACTGAGCGGAACTCGCCAGCAGTACTTC CASSLLSGTRQQYF TRBJ2-7 . . TRBV11-2
TGTGCCAGCAACTCGTTTTGGTTAGTAGGGCATGAGCAGTTCTTC CASNSFWLVGHEQFF TRBJ2-1 . . TRBV11-2
TGTGCCAGCAGCCAAGGGTCGAACCTTCAAGCGGGCGAGCAGTACTTC CASSQGSNLQAGEQYF TRBJ2-7 . . TRBV4-2
TGTGCCAGCAGCCCGGGCGGGGTTTTGAACGAGCAGTACTTC CASSPGGVLNEQYF TRBJ2-7 . . TRBV7-2
TGCGCCAGCAGCTTCCGGCCCACCTCTGGGGCCAACGTCCTGACTTTC CASSFRPTSGANVLTF TRBJ2-6 . . TRBV5-1
TGTGCCCGGAGTTCGGGGCGACTAGCGATAAGCACCGGGGAGCTGTTTTTT CARSSGRLAISTGELFF TRBJ2-2 TRBD2 . TRBV30
TGTGCCAGCAGCCTGCTGCGGAGTCCAGATACGCAGTATTTT CASSLLRSPDTQYF TRBJ2-3 . . TRBV7-9
TGTGCCAGCAGTTTGGGGGGGAGGGTCCAAGAGACCCAGTACTTC CASSLGGRVQETQYF TRBJ2-5 TRBD2 . TRBV28
TGTGCCAGCAGCGTTCCCGGGACAGGCTTTGATGGTGAGCAGTTCTTC CASSVPGTGFDGEQFF TRBJ2-1 TRBD1 once TRBV7-8
TGCGCCAGCAGCAGAGGACAAAACTATGGCTACACCTTC CASSRGQNYGYTF TRBJ1-2 . . TRBV5-1
TGTGCCAGCTCACCACTGGGACAGGGGTCCCACGAGCAGTACTTC CASSPLGQGSHEQYF TRBJ2-7 TRBD1 . TRBV18
TGTGCCAGCAGTTCCGTCCAGGGGGTAACGGATCAGCCCCAGCATTTT CASSSVQGVTDQPQHF TRBJ1-5 TRBD1 . TRBV6-5
TGTGCCAGCAGCTCCCCACCTGGCAGGGTGGGATCCACAGATACGCAGTATTTT CASSSPPGRVGSTDTQYF TRBJ2-3 . . TRBV13
TGTGCCATCAGTGAAGGGTCTAGCTCAGGCAATGAGCAGTTCTTC CAISEGSSSGNEQFF TRBJ2-1 . . TRBV10-3
TGTGCCAGCAGCCCCCGCCCCAACTTGGCTAGCGGGAGAGGTATTGGAGATACGCAGTATTTT CASSPRPNLASGRGIGDTQYF TRBJ2-3 TRBD2 . TRBV4-2
TGTGCCAGCAGAGAACCGGGACAGGGGAGTCCGAACACCATATATTTT CASREPGQGSPNTIYF TRBJ1-3 TRBD1 few TRBV7-2